This TCR beta chain was identified during a study of cytomegalovirus exposure and HLA in healthy donors. At the level of the study: About 85 million unique TCRs from HLA-typed donors were held in an early release of data. Out of several hundred genotyped donors, about 80% belonged to the Caucasian-associated ancestry cluster. Study-level findings and limits: Being productive about 90% or about 30% of the time was typical of most TCR beta V segments in an earlier analysis. In a later analysis, TCR beta V- and J-gene trimming showed a link to a missense DCLRE1C variant.

Regarding this clone: Its specificity is not known.

The PCR used 60 Vbeta and 13 Jbeta primers. Sequenced by immunoSEQ multiplex PCR; TCRdb stores in-frame clones only, minus some. This sample has 140,000 or so clones, with 66% found just once. The clonotype originates from a woman aged 55 to 70 in good health and CMV-seronegative. Material: PBMCs.

The CDR3 nucleotides are TGCGCCAGCAGCCAAGATTCCCCAGGGTTGACTGAAGCTTTCTTT. Amino acids: CASSQDSPGLTEAFF. The chain carries TRBV4-1 and TRBJ1-1; D perhaps matches TRBD1 (5 bases). Trimming removed 0 bases from V and 5 bases from J, with 13 bases in between. The CDR3 has 15 amino acids. CDR1 is MGHRA and CDR2 is YSYEKL in the germline V gene.